The 3 T cell receptor beta chains presented below share a single source sample, sequenced in a study of tissue T cells after allogeneic stem cell transplantation. Repertoires were generated with immunoSEQ multiplex PCR, while TCRdb's copy carries only in-frame clones and drops some. The sample holds roughly 42,000 clones, roughly 92% seen once. Sequenced material: blood, taken before transplantation. The receptor source for this set is a woman aged 35 to 69 who later had graft-versus-host disease after an allogeneic stem cell transplant.

The J gene is TRBJ1-1, the V gene TRBV6-2 or TRBV6-3, with unresolved D. CDR1 MNHEY and CDR2 SVGEGT come from the germline V gene. The V end was cut by 6 bases, the J end by 1 base, with 15 bases between. The CDR3 runs to 15 residues. The CDR3 DNA follows: TGTGCCAGCAGCCTCCTCGGGCAGAAGAACACTGAAGCTTTCTTT. Protein: CASSLLGQKNTEAFF.

The rearrangement uses TRBV19 and TRBJ2-1; 10 nucleotides agree with TRBD2. Per germline, CDR1 LNHDA and CDR2 SQIVND (reference sequence). V lost 10 bases to trimming and J lost 7 bases; unmatched junction nucleotides: 7. The CDR3 spans 13 residues. The chain's CDR3 is CATTGLAYNEQFF. Written as DNA, the CDR3 is TGTGCCACCACGGGACTAGCGTATAATGAGCAGTTCTTC.

In its sample, this clone was seen a few times. The chain recombines TRBV4-1 with TRBJ1-6, with a possible D match to TRBD1 (5 bases). V lost 0 bases to trimming and J lost 6 bases, with 15 bases between them. The CDR3 runs 17 residues. In germline, CDR1 is MGHRA, CDR2 YSYEKL. The CDR3 DNA sequence: TGCGCCAGCAGCCAAGAGGGTCAGGGTTCGGGTAATTCACCCCTCCACTTT. It is translated as CASSQEGQGSGNSPLHF.